One and the same sample provided the 29 T cell receptor beta chains below, sequenced in a study of cytomegalovirus exposure and HLA in healthy donors. Researchers ran the PCR with 60 Vbeta and 13 Jbeta primers. Generated by immunoSEQ multiplex PCR, the TCRdb table keeps only in-frame clones and is missing some. Here the sample spans fewer than 200,000 clones, 80% being singletons. Input material: PBMCs. Every receptor here comes from a man aged 18 to 35 in good health and CMV-seropositive.

The chain links TRBV19 to TRBJ1-2, with 8 positions matching TRBD1. V gave up 0 bases and J gave up 8 bases; unmatched junction bases: 5. The V gene's germline CDR1 is LNHDA and CDR2 SQIVND (reference sequence). The CDR3 totals 14 residues. The CDR3: CASSIDLNRGGYTF. The CDR3 DNA follows: TGTGCCAGTAGTATAGATTTGAACAGGGGGGGCTACACCTTC.

CDR3 in DNA: TGTGCCAGCAGCGTTTCAGGGGGCAATCAGCCCCAGCATTTT. Its translation is CASSVSGGNQPQHF. The gene calls are TRBV9 and TRBJ1-5; possible D gene TRBD1, 6 bases. Germline V gene lookup returns CDR1 SGDLS and CDR2 YYNGEE. Trimming pared 2 bases from V and 2 bases from J, leaving 8 bases between. There are 14 residues in the CDR3.

The chain carries TRBV2 and TRBJ1-5; D not resolved. This CDR3 spans 15 amino acids. Trimming took off 1 base at V and 2 bases at J, with 9 bases between the two ends. The V gene's germline CDR1 is SNHLY and CDR2 FYNNEI. Here the CDR3 DNA reads TGTGCCAGCAGTGAAGAGAGGCTGGGCAATCAGCCCCAGCATTTT. Encoded protein: CASSEERLGNQPQHF. Supplemented by reference TRBV2 and TRBJ1-5, the full variable domain reads EPEVTQTPSHQVTQMGQEVILRCVPISNHLYFYWYRQILGQKVEFLVSFYNNEISEKSEIFDDQFSVERPDGSNFTLKIRSTKLEDSAMYFCASSEERLGNQPQHFGDGTRLSIL.

The chain has TRBV5-4 and TRBJ2-1; the match to TRBD2 covers 7 bases. With 3 bases clipped from V and 3 bases from J, the junction kept 9 bases outside the gene matches. This CDR3 has 16 residues. In germline, CDR1 is SGHNT, CDR2 YYREEE (reference sequence). In DNA, the CDR3 is TGTGCCAGCAGCTCAGGGACTAATTATGTCTACAATGAGCAGTTCTTC. Protein: CASSSGTNYVYNEQFF. Complete variable domain (other parts from reference TRBV5-4 and TRBJ2-1): ETGVTQSPTHLIKTRGQQVTLRCSSQSGHNTVSWYQQALGQGPQFIFQYYREEENGRGNFPPRFSGLQFPNYSSELNVNALELDDSALYLCASSSGTNYVYNEQFFGPGTRLTVL.

V usage is TRBV6-5 and J usage is TRBJ1-5, with a weak D call TRBD1 (5 bases). Germline assignment: CDR1 MNHEY and CDR2 SVGAGI. The CDR3 has 14 residues. Between the trimmed V and J ends, which lost 4 bases and 4 bases, there was a span of 11 bases. The CDR3 spells CASSSLGGNQPQHF. In nucleotides, the CDR3 is TGTGCCAGCAGTTCCCTCGGGGGTAATCAGCCCCAGCATTTT.

This chain uses TRBV10-3 with TRBJ2-7; 8 positions match TRBD2. Germline assignment: CDR1 ENHRY and CDR2 SYGVKD. Trimming took 2 bases from V and 3 from J; bases not matched to a gene: 9. The CDR3 sequence is 16 residues long. In DNA, the CDR3 is TGTGCCATCAGTGAGCCCTTAGGGCGGGAGGACTACGAGCAGTACTTC. It specifies CAISEPLGREDYEQYF.

This clone was picked up a small number of times. J is TRBJ2-1 and V is TRBV11-2; 12 bases line up with TRBD2. The CDR3 spans 15 residues. The J segment lost 8 bases and the V segment lost 5 bases, leaving 7 bases of the junction unmatched. Germline loops: CDR1 SGHAT, CDR2 FQNNGV. CDR3 region: CASSPLAGGGDEQFF. In nucleotides, the CDR3 is TGTGCCAGCAGCCCACTAGCGGGAGGAGGGGATGAGCAGTTCTTC.

The J gene is TRBJ2-7, the V gene TRBV2; TRBD2 matches at 12 bases. Trimming took 3 bases from V and 0 from J; bases not matched to a gene: 9. Germline assignment: CDR1 SNHLY and CDR2 FYNNEI. The CDR3 has 18 residues. The CDR3 DNA reads TGTGCCAGCAGTGACCCCGGACTAGCGGGATCGAGCTCCTACGAGCAGTACTTC. The encoded protein is CASSDPGLAGSSSYEQYF.

V usage is TRBV7-2 and J usage is TRBJ1-2; the D gene is possibly TRBD1 (5 bases). Trimming shortened V by 1 base and J by 4 bases, and 16 bases separated the two germline ends. Germline CDR1 reads SGHTA; CDR2 reads FQGNSA. CDR3 size: 16 residues. CDR3 residues: CASSLGGEVLGYGYTF. The CDR3 coding sequence is TGTGCCAGCAGCTTAGGGGGGGAGGTACTGGGCTATGGCTACACCTTC.

V and J are TRBV19 and TRBJ1-5, with 11 bases that match TRBD1. The germline V gene encodes CDR1 LNHDA and CDR2 SQIVND (reference sequence). Losses at the gene ends were 5 bases for V and 2 bases for J; bases not matched to a gene: 2. The CDR3 runs to 15 residues. Here the CDR3 reads CASSWTGGGNQPQHF. In DNA form, the CDR3 reads TGTGCCAGTAGTTGGACAGGGGGCGGCAATCAGCCCCAGCATTTT.

Remarks on this clone: The junction shows a germline mismatch at one end, possibly a read error. The chain joins TRBV29-1 to TRBJ2-1; 9 bases fit TRBD1. CDR1 is SQVTM, CDR2 ANQGSEA, per germline. The CDR3 contains 14 residues. CDR3 sequence reads: CSAEGTGPYNEQFF. For the CDR3, the DNA is TGCAGCGCTGAAGGGACAGGGCCCTACAATGAGCAGTTCTTC.

V is TRBV9 and J is TRBJ2-1, with 7 bases matching TRBD1. Unmatched junction bases numbered 11, after V lost 3 bases and J lost 5 bases. The CDR3 has 16 amino acids. Germline CDR1 and CDR2: SGDLS and YYNGEE. As DNA, the CDR3 is TGTGCCAGCAGCGCATCGGAACAGGGGTGGGACAATGAGCAGTTCTTC. It yields the protein CASSASEQGWDNEQFF.

This CDR3 is CASSPSGGNNQPQHF. CDR3 bases: TGTGCCAGCAGCCCTTCGGGAGGGAACAATCAGCCCCAGCATTTT. This rearrangement joins TRBV6-5 to TRBJ1-5; no definite D call. The V gene's germline CDR1 is MNHEY and CDR2 SVGAGI. V gave up 6 bases and J gave up 3 bases, with 15 bases separating them. This CDR3 comprises 15 residues.

This chain uses TRBV5-1 with TRBJ2-7; D is unresolved. The germline V gene encodes CDR1 SGHRS and CDR2 YFSETQ. The CDR3 has 12 amino acids. Trimming took 2 bases from V and 7 from J, leaving 10 bases between them. DNA for the CDR3: TGCGCCAGCAGCTTAGAGGAATGGGAGCAGTACTTC. It encodes CASSLEEWEQYF.

The V call is TRBV7-2, the J call TRBJ1-2, with 11 nucleotides matching TRBD1. The V gene end was trimmed by 2 bases and the J gene end by 6 bases; junction bases not matched to a gene: 5. The CDR3 has 15 amino acids. The germline V gene encodes CDR1 SGHTA and CDR2 FQGNSA. The CDR3 DNA follows: TGTGCCAGCAGCTTACGCGGACAGGGGGCAGATGGCTACACCTTC. Translation gives CASSLRGQGADGYTF.

This clone has only a few counts. The rearrangement uses TRBV5-1 and TRBJ1-2; 9 bases align to TRBD1. The germline V gene encodes CDR1 SGHRS and CDR2 YFSETQ. The CDR3 sequence is 14 residues long. With V trimmed by 0 bases and J by 8 bases, 5 bases remained unmatched. CDR3 region: CASSLAGTGNGYTF. The CDR3 DNA follows: TGCGCCAGCAGCTTGGCCGGGACAGGGAACGGCTACACCTTC.

The genes are TRBV4-1 and TRBJ2-1; D possibly corresponds to TRBD1 (6 bases). Germline V gives CDR1 MGHRA, CDR2 YSYEKL. Trimming shortened V by 1 base and J by 4 bases, and 11 bases separated the two germline ends. CDR3 size: 15 residues. Written as DNA, the CDR3 is TGCGCCAGCAGCCAAGTCAGGGGTAGGTACAATGAGCAGTTCTTC. Translating gives CASSQVRGRYNEQFF.

The chain recombines TRBV7-9 with TRBJ1-4; D may be TRBD1 (6 bases). The germline CDR1 and CDR2 sequences are SEHNR and FQNEAQ (reference sequence). The CDR3 is 14 residues long. V gave up 7 bases and J gave up 6 bases, with 15 bases separating them. The CDR3 loop is CASTLWGLDEKLFF. The CDR3, as DNA: TGTGCCAGCACACTATGGGGGCTTGATGAAAAACTGTTTTTT.

The chain employs TRBV11-2 and TRBJ2-5; 9 bases match TRBD1. The CDR3 contains 19 residues. CDR1 is SGHAT and CDR2 is FQNNGV in the germline V gene. The V segment lost 4 bases and the J segment 5 bases; nucleotides outside the gene matches: 20. This chain's CDR3 is CASSSLIPGQGRISETQYF. Written as DNA, the CDR3 is TGTGCCAGCAGCTCCCTTATACCGGGACAGGGCAGAATCAGCGAGACCCAGTACTTC. Full variable domain (rest looked up from reference TRBV11-2 and TRBJ2-5): EAGVAQSPRYKIIEKRQSVAFWCNPISGHATLYWYQQILGQGPKLLIQFQNNGVVDDSQLPKDRFSAERLKGVDSTLKIQPAKLEDSAVYLCASSSLIPGQGRISETQYFGPGTRLLVL.

This clone was observed a single time. This chain links TRBV25-1 with TRBJ2-7; D is possibly TRBD1 (5 bases). This CDR3 has 14 amino acids. Germline V gene lookup returns CDR1 MGHDK and CDR2 SYGVNS. Trimming left V 2 bases short and J 5 bases short, with 13 bases between. DNA of the CDR3: TGTGCCAGCAGTGAAACGGCCAGGACAAACGAGCAGTACTTC. It codes for CASSETARTNEQYF.

The chain joins TRBV5-1 to TRBJ2-7, with D uncertain. Trimming took off 0 bases at V and 4 bases at J, with 8 bases between the two ends. Germline-derived CDR1 and CDR2 are SGHRS and YFSETQ. This CDR3 is 13 amino acids long. CDR3 sequence (DNA): TGCGCCAGCAGCTTGGTAGCAGCTTACGAGCAGTACTTC. Protein product: CASSLVAAYEQYF.

V is TRBV5-1 and J is TRBJ2-3; 11 bases agree with TRBD2. V was clipped by 0 bases and J by 5 bases; unmatched bases: 5. This CDR3 has 16 amino acids. Germline CDR1 reads SGHRS; CDR2 reads YFSETQ. In DNA, the CDR3 is TGCGCCAGCAGCTTGGTACTAGCGGGGGATGTAGATACGCAGTATTTT. Encoded protein: CASSLVLAGDVDTQYF.

The rearrangement joins TRBV30 to TRBJ2-5; perhaps TRBD1 as D (6 bases). The V and J ends lost 7 bases and 4 bases respectively, with 13 bases between them. Germline values: CDR1 GTSNPN, CDR2 SVGIG (reference sequence). The CDR3 totals 12 residues. The CDR3 sequence: CASTGYSETQYF. As DNA, the CDR3 is TGTGCCTCAACAGGGTATTCAGAGACCCAGTACTTC.

The rearrangement uses TRBV7-8 and TRBJ1-2, with 9 bases identical to TRBD1. With 0 bases clipped from V and 2 bases from J, the junction kept 16 bases outside the gene matches. There are 20 residues in the CDR3. The germline V gene encodes CDR1 SGHVS and CDR2 FQNEAQ. Here the CDR3 reads CASSLALSRGGQGTNYGYTF. DNA for the CDR3: TGTGCCAGCAGCTTAGCGCTTTCTCGTGGGGGACAGGGTACAAACTATGGCTACACCTTC.

This clone showed up just a few times. The rearrangement links TRBV9 to TRBJ2-5, with D tentatively TRBD1 (5 bases). Germline assignment: CDR1 SGDLS and CDR2 YYNGEE. This CDR3 has 13 amino acids. V lost 2 bases, J lost 2 bases, and 7 bases lay in between. CDR3 DNA: TGTGCCAGCAGCGTTAGACAGCAAGAGACCCAGTACTTC. Translation: CASSVRQQETQYF.

The chain links TRBV21-1 to TRBJ2-7; TRBD2 is taken as the D call from the table, unchecked against the DNA. TRBV21-1 is a pseudogene segment. CDR3 length equals 18 residues. The CDR3 DNA sequence: TGTGCCAGCAGCAAAGCGCTTCGACTAGCGGGGGCCCCCTACGAGCAGTACTTC. Amino acids: CASSKALRLAGAPYEQYF.

The genes are TRBV9 and TRBJ2-5; perhaps TRBD2 as D (6 bases). Germline V gene sequence: CDR1 SGDLS, CDR2 YYNGEE. Trimming left V 1 base short and J 5 bases short, with 18 bases between. CDR3 length equals 16 residues. The CDR3 spells CASSVSARGFRETQYF. The CDR3 region has the DNA TGTGCCAGCAGCGTATCGGCCCGGGGGTTTCGCGAGACCCAGTACTTC.

The chain uses TRBV29-1 and TRBJ2-5; TRBD2 matches at 7 bases. The CDR3 contains 14 residues. CDR1 SQVTM and CDR2 ANQGSEA come from the germline V gene. The junction had 7 bases not matched to a gene; V was cut back by 4 bases and J by 2 bases. CDR3 residues: CSVVPGGTQETQYF. For the CDR3, the DNA is TGCAGCGTTGTACCGGGGGGAACACAAGAGACCCAGTACTTC. The entire variable domain, with the rest obtained from reference TRBV29-1 and TRBJ2-5, is as follows: SAVISQKPSRDICQRGTSLTIQCQVDSQVTMMFWYRQQPGQSLTLIATANQGSEATYESGFVIDKFPISRPNLTFSTLTVSNMSPEDSSIYLCSVVPGGTQETQYFGPGTRLLVL.

As DNA, the CDR3 is TGCGCCAGCAGCCAGCCGGGACTAGCGGAAAACAATGAGCAGTTCTTC. It translates to CASSQPGLAENNEQFF. V usage is TRBV4-1 and J usage is TRBJ2-1; 11 nucleotides line up with TRBD2. Germline V gene data show CDR1 as MGHRA and CDR2 as YSYEKL. The CDR3 has 16 residues. The V gene end was trimmed by 3 bases and the J gene end by 5 bases; junction bases not matched to a gene: 6.